The present entry profiles one T cell receptor (beta chain) with its context. The data belong to a study of technical replicates of blood from a handful of donors. Profiled with immunoSEQ multiplex PCR; TCRdb holds only in-frame clones, not every one. In the table there are about 64,000 clones, 86% of which are singletons. Germline V lookup: CDR1 LGHNA, CDR2 YSLEER. There are 16 residues in the CDR3. With V trimmed by 0 bases and J by 6 bases, 8 bases remained unmatched. Sequencing used PBMCs. The chain links TRBV4-3 to TRBJ2-1, with 7 bases fitting TRBD2. The clonotype comes from a human donor in good health. Some clones in this sample may be carry-over from other donors' samples. The DNA for the CDR3 is TGCGCCAGCAGCCAAGAAGCGCTAGCGGTATCCAATGAGCAGTTCTTC. It encodes CASSQEALAVSNEQFF.